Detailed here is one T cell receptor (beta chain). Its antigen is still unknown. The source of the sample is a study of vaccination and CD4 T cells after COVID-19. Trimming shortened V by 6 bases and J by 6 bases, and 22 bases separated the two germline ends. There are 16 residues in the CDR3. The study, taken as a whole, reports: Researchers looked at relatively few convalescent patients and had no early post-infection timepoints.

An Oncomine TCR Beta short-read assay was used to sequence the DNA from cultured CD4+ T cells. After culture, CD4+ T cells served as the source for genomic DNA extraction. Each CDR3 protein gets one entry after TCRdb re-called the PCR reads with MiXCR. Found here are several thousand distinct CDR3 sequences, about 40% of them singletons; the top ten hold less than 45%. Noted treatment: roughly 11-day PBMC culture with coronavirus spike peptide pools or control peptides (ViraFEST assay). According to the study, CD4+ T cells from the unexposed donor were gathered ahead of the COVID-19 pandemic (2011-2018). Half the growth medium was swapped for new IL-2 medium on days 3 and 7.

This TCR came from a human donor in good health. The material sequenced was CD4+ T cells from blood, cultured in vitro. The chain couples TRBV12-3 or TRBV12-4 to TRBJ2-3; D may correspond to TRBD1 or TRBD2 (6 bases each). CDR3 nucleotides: TGTGCCAGCAGAGGGCGGGACACCCCACTTCGGGATACGCAGTATTTT. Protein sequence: CASRGRDTPLRDTQYF.